These 9 T cell receptor beta chains share one sample of origin, sequenced in a study of CD8 T cells in ankylosing spondylitis. TCRdb used MiXCR to reprocess the 5' RACE reads, holding one entry per CDR3 protein. The sample has 250,000 to 350,000 distinct CDR3 sequences, 20% seen once. Sequenced material: blood, either unsorted or a sorted T cell fraction (not recorded which). These receptors all stem from a male donor with ankylosing spondylitis or in good health (not recorded which).

Only a few counts were recorded for this clonotype. V usage is TRBV28 and J usage is TRBJ2-2; TRBD1 matches at 7 bases. The ends lost 9 bases at V and 6 bases at J; junction bases unmatched: 10. Germline CDR1 and CDR2: MDHEN and SYDVKM. The CDR3 extends over 14 amino acids. The CDR3 DNA reads TGTGCCAGTAAGGGTCAGGGGGTTCCCGGGGAGCTGTTTTTT. It encodes CASKGQGVPGELFF.

J is TRBJ1-1 and V is TRBV7-9; no clear D gene. The CDR3 contains 17 residues. Germline-derived CDR1 and CDR2 are SEHNR and FQNEAQ (reference sequence). Deletions cut 5 bases from V and 0 bases from J, with 19 bases between. The CDR3 sequence is CASSHEVTATMNTEAFF. CDR3 in DNA: TGTGCCAGCAGCCACGAGGTTACAGCTACCATGAACACTGAAGCTTTCTTT.

The rearrangement links TRBV6-1 to TRBJ2-3; a possible D gene is TRBD1 (5 bases). This CDR3 contains 13 residues. From germline, CDR1 is MNHNS and CDR2 SASEGT. V was clipped by 7 bases and J by 9 bases, with 17 bases between them. CDR3: CASTHPSRATQYF. DNA for the CDR3: TGTGCCAGCACCCACCCCAGCAGGGCGACGCAGTATTTT.

This clonotype was recorded at least ten times. The V and J genes are TRBV5-1 and TRBJ1-1, with D possibly TRBD1 on 5 matching bases. The germline CDR1 and CDR2 sequences are SGHRS and YFSETQ. The CDR3 contains 13 residues. Trimming took off 4 bases at V and 5 bases at J, with 12 bases between the two ends. CDR3 residues: CASSPVGETEAFF. The DNA of the CDR3 is TGCGCCAGCAGCCCAGTGGGGGAGACTGAAGCTTTCTTT.

The chain is built from TRBV5-1 and TRBJ2-5, with 7 positions matching TRBD2. The germline CDR1 and CDR2 sequences are SGHRS and YFSETQ. After removal of 0 bases from V and 5 bases from J, the junction contained 1 base not matched to a gene. CDR3 length: 13 residues. As DNA, the CDR3 is TGCGCCAGCAGCTTGGAACTAGCGGAGACCCAGTACTTC. It codes for CASSLELAETQYF.

This clonotype showed up many times. This sequence joins TRBV12-3 or TRBV12-4 and TRBJ2-5; tentatively, D is TRBD1 (6 bases). The CDR3 has 12 residues. V was shortened by 6 bases and J by 5 bases, with 10 bases between the two germline ends. DNA for the CDR3: TGTGCCAGCAGATCAGGGGTGGAGACCCAGTACTTC. It specifies CASRSGVETQYF.

Concerning this clonotype: A read error may produce the germline difference seen at one junction end. The V gene is TRBV12-3 or TRBV12-4, the J gene TRBJ1-1, with unresolved D. CDR3 size: 14 residues. For the CDR3, the DNA is TGTGCCAGCAGTCGGTCAACCATGAAGACTGAAGCTTTCTTT. Its protein product is CASSRSTMKTEAFF.

This sequence joins TRBV20-1 and TRBJ1-2; tentatively, D is TRBD1 (5 bases). Trimming shortened V by 3 bases and J by 4 bases, and 9 bases separated the two germline ends. CDR3 length: 12 residues. Looked up from germline, CDR1 is DFQATT and CDR2 is SNEGSKA (reference sequence). CDR3 sequence reads: CSAREGTYGYTF. The CDR3 DNA is TGCAGTGCTAGGGAGGGGACCTATGGCTACACCTTC.

This clonotype has ten or more counts. The chain has TRBV15 and TRBJ2-3; tentatively, D is TRBD2 (5 bases). The V gene lost 0 bases and the J gene lost 3 bases, with 10 bases spanning the gap. Germline V CDR1 and CDR2: LNHNV, YYDKDF (reference sequence). The CDR3 contains 15 residues. CDR3 protein: CATSRERAETDTQYF. The DNA for the CDR3 is TGTGCCACCAGCAGAGAGAGGGCGGAGACAGATACGCAGTATTTT. The entire variable domain, with the rest obtained from reference TRBV15 and TRBJ2-3, is as follows: DAMVIQNPRYQVTQFGKPVTLSCSQTLNHNVMYWYQQKSSQAPKLLFHYYDKDFNNEADTPDNFQSRRPNTSFCFLDIRSPGLGDTAMYLCATSRERAETDTQYFGPGTRLTVL.